The rows below give T cell receptor beta chains drawn from one sample of a study of cytomegalovirus exposure and HLA in healthy donors. Here immunoSEQ multiplex PCR was the method, and the copy in TCRdb shows in-frame clones only, minus some. Its clone listing holds some 150,000 clones. The sample was PBMCs. All receptors derive from a woman aged 18-30 years in good health and CMV-seronegative. The CDR3 runs from the conserved cysteine through the conserved F or W. D genes are given only for firm matches.

CDR3aa: CASSWGDRGGTNEKLFF
CDR3nt: TGCGCCAGCAGCTGGGGGGACAGGGGAGGAACTAATGAAAAACTGTTTTTT
j_gene: TRBJ1-4
v_gene: TRBV5-1
d_gene: TRBD1

CDR3aa: CASSYPGGEGGGQYF
CDR3nt: TGTGCCAGCAGTTACCCGGGCGGGGAGGGCGGGGGGCAGTATTTT
j_gene: TRBJ2-3
v_gene: TRBV6-6
d_gene: TRBD2

CDR3aa: CASSYSPAGGDEQYF
CDR3nt: TGTGCCAGCAGTTACTCTCCAGCGGGTGGGGATGAGCAGTACTTC
j_gene: TRBJ2-7
v_gene: TRBV6-6
d_gene: NA

CDR3aa: CASSSAGGNEKLFF
CDR3nt: TGTGCCAGCAGCTCGGCGGGGGGGAACGAAAAACTGTTTTTT
j_gene: TRBJ1-4
v_gene: TRBV7-9
d_gene: NA

CDR3aa: CASSPSGAPNTGELFF
CDR3nt: TGTGCCAGCAGCCCCTCCGGAGCCCCGAACACCGGGGAGCTGTTTTTT
j_gene: TRBJ2-2
v_gene: TRBV11-2
d_gene: NA

CDR3aa: CAWSVPPGNGYTF
CDR3nt: TGTGCCTGGAGTGTACCGCCGGGGAATGGCTACACCTTC
j_gene: TRBJ1-2
v_gene: TRBV30
d_gene: NA

CDR3aa: CASSFGMVNQPQHF
CDR3nt: TGTGCCAGCAGTTTCGGGATGGTCAATCAGCCCCAGCATTTT
j_gene: TRBJ1-5
v_gene: TRBV28
d_gene: NA

CDR3aa: CAWIGGSPYNEQFF
CDR3nt: TGTGCCTGGATCGGCGGTAGTCCCTACAATGAGCAGTTCTTC
j_gene: TRBJ2-1
v_gene: TRBV30
d_gene: NA

CDR3aa: CASRPSGSDEQFF
CDR3nt: TGTGCCAGCAGGCCTAGCGGGAGTGATGAGCAGTTCTTC
j_gene: TRBJ2-1
v_gene: TRBV2
d_gene: TRBD2

CDR3aa: CASSQTGGGNQPQHF
CDR3nt: TGCGCCAGCAGCCAAACAGGGGGGGGCAATCAGCCCCAGCATTTT
j_gene: TRBJ1-5
v_gene: TRBV4-3
d_gene: TRBD1

CDR3aa: CASSLFGVWNEQYF
CDR3nt: TGTGCCAGCAGCTTATTCGGGGTATGGAACGAGCAGTACTTC
j_gene: TRBJ2-7
v_gene: TRBV5-6
d_gene: NA

CDR3aa: CASSIGGSEAFF
CDR3nt: TGTGCCAGTAGTATCGGGGGTTCTGAAGCTTTCTTT
j_gene: TRBJ1-1
v_gene: TRBV19
d_gene: NA

CDR3aa: CASSSRQSQPFNQPQHF
CDR3nt: TGTGCCAGCAGCTCCCGACAGAGCCAACCATTCAATCAGCCCCAGCATTTT
j_gene: TRBJ1-5
v_gene: TRBV9
d_gene: NA

CDR3aa: CASSATGGKQFF
CDR3nt: TGTGCCAGCAGTGCCACAGGGGGCAAGCAGTTCTTC
j_gene: TRBJ2-1
v_gene: TRBV6-1
d_gene: TRBD1

CDR3aa: CAKGGGDYTGELFF
CDR3nt: TGTGCCAAAGGGGGGGGCGACTACACCGGGGAGCTGTTTTTT
j_gene: TRBJ2-2
v_gene: TRBV2
d_gene: NA

CDR3aa: CASSQSTGAGANVLTF
CDR3nt: TGTGCCAGCAGCCAATCGACAGGGGCCGGGGCCAACGTCCTGACTTTC
j_gene: TRBJ2-6
v_gene: TRBV4-2
d_gene: TRBD1

CDR3aa: CASSKDRDYGYTF
CDR3nt: TGTGCCAGCAGTAAGGACAGGGACTATGGCTACACCTTC
j_gene: TRBJ1-2
v_gene: TRBV6-5
d_gene: TRBD1

CDR3aa: CASSPRGDRATYGYTF
CDR3nt: TGTGCCAGCTCACCACGAGGGGACAGGGCCACCTATGGCTACACCTTC
j_gene: TRBJ1-2
v_gene: TRBV18
d_gene: TRBD1

CDR3aa: CASSPDQGRAEQYF
CDR3nt: TGTGCCAGCTCACCAGATCAGGGGAGGGCCGAGCAGTACTTC
j_gene: TRBJ2-7
v_gene: TRBV18
d_gene: NA

CDR3aa: CASSYTVQLVNNEQFF
CDR3nt: TGTGCCAGCAGTTACACGGTACAGCTCGTCAACAATGAGCAGTTCTTC
j_gene: TRBJ2-1
v_gene: TRBV6-5
d_gene: NA

CDR3aa: CASSSLGQENEKLFF
CDR3nt: TGTGCCAGCAGCTCTCTGGGACAGGAAAATGAAAAACTGTTTTTT
j_gene: TRBJ1-4
v_gene: TRBV11-3
d_gene: TRBD1

CDR3aa: CAISESVGRVNTEAFF
CDR3nt: TGTGCCATCAGTGAGTCGGTCGGCAGGGTGAACACTGAAGCTTTCTTT
j_gene: TRBJ1-1
v_gene: TRBV10-3
d_gene: NA

CDR3aa: CASSPNNGQGGDEQYF
CDR3nt: TGTGCCAGCTCACCTAACAATGGGCAGGGAGGCGACGAGCAGTACTTC
j_gene: TRBJ2-7
v_gene: TRBV18
d_gene: NA

CDR3aa: CASSFRNTEAFF
CDR3nt: TGTGCCAGCAGTTTCCGGAACACTGAAGCTTTCTTT
j_gene: TRBJ1-1
v_gene: TRBV6-1
d_gene: NA

CDR3aa: CAWSVRPTGTDNSPLHF
CDR3nt: TGTGCCTGGAGTGTGCGACCGACCGGGACAGATAATTCACCCCTCCACTTT
j_gene: TRBJ1-6
v_gene: TRBV30
d_gene: TRBD1

CDR3aa: CASSLAGGSVPTEAFF
CDR3nt: TGTGCCAGCAGCTTAGCGGGAGGGTCGGTTCCGACTGAAGCTTTCTTT
j_gene: TRBJ1-1
v_gene: TRBV7-2
d_gene: NA

CDR3aa: CASSQEDYYEQYF
CDR3nt: TGCGCCAGCAGCCAAGAGGACTATTACGAGCAGTACTTC
j_gene: TRBJ2-7
v_gene: TRBV4-1
d_gene: NA

CDR3aa: CASSLVPTGGASYEQYF
CDR3nt: TGCGCCAGCAGCTTGGTCCCTACAGGGGGCGCGTCCTACGAGCAGTACTTC
j_gene: TRBJ2-7
v_gene: TRBV5-1
d_gene: TRBD1

CDR3aa: CASSQGPLGEGPKSAYNEQFF
CDR3nt: TGCGCCAGCAGCCAAGGGCCGCTCGGGGAGGGCCCCAAGAGCGCCTACAATGAGCAGTTCTTC
j_gene: TRBJ2-1
v_gene: TRBV4-1
d_gene: TRBD2

CDR3aa: CALDRGQDEQYF
CDR3nt: TGTGCCTTAGACAGGGGGCAGGACGAGCAGTACTTC
j_gene: TRBJ2-7
v_gene: TRBV30
d_gene: TRBD1

CDR3aa: CASRQDSPKEKLFF
CDR3nt: TGTGCCAGTCGTCAGGACAGTCCAAAGGAAAAACTGTTTTTT
j_gene: TRBJ1-4
v_gene: TRBV7-2
d_gene: NA

CDR3aa: CASSLDTSGTDTQYF
CDR3nt: TGCGCCAGCAGCTTGGATACTAGCGGCACAGATACGCAGTATTTT
j_gene: TRBJ2-3
v_gene: TRBV5-1
d_gene: TRBD2

CDR3aa: CASSLAGGADTQYF
CDR3nt: TGTGCCAGCAGCTTAGCGGGAGGGGCGGATACGCAGTATTTT
j_gene: TRBJ2-3
v_gene: TRBV7-6
d_gene: TRBD2

CDR3aa: CASSPGQRKYNEQFF
CDR3nt: TGTGCCAGCAGCCCCGGACAGCGGAAATACAATGAGCAGTTCTTC
j_gene: TRBJ2-1
v_gene: TRBV7-2
d_gene: NA

CDR3aa: CASSLQAVGRGADTQYF
CDR3nt: TGTGCCAGCAGCCTCCAGGCGGTCGGCCGGGGAGCAGATACGCAGTATTTT
j_gene: TRBJ2-3
v_gene: TRBV4-2
d_gene: NA

CDR3aa: CASSLTPARADTQYF
CDR3nt: TGTGCCAGCAGCTTAACCCCTGCCAGGGCAGATACGCAGTATTTT
j_gene: TRBJ2-3
v_gene: TRBV7-6
d_gene: NA

CDR3aa: CASSYSINQDYGYTF
CDR3nt: TGTGCCAGCAGTTACTCGATTAATCAGGACTATGGCTACACCTTC
j_gene: TRBJ1-2
v_gene: TRBV6-5
d_gene: NA

CDR3aa: CAVGGTDTQYF
CDR3nt: TGTGCCGTGGGGGGTACGGATACGCAGTATTTT
j_gene: TRBJ2-3
v_gene: TRBV10-3
d_gene: NA

CDR3aa: CASSQEEGSNNYGYTF
CDR3nt: TGTGCCAGCAGCCAAGAGGAGGGTTCTAATAACTATGGCTACACCTTC
j_gene: TRBJ1-2
v_gene: TRBV4-2
d_gene: NA

CDR3aa: CASSSVTRWTYEQYF
CDR3nt: TGTGCCAGCAGCTCCGTGACCAGATGGACATACGAGCAGTACTTC
j_gene: TRBJ2-7
v_gene: TRBV5-6
d_gene: NA

CDR3aa: CASSDMPLSGRAFGGELFF
CDR3nt: TGTGCCAGCAGTGATATGCCGCTTAGCGGGAGGGCCTTCGGCGGGGAGCTGTTTTTT
j_gene: TRBJ2-2
v_gene: TRBV2
d_gene: TRBD2

CDR3aa: CASSGEPGRMNTEAFF
CDR3nt: TGTGCCAGCAGCGGAGAACCCGGGAGGATGAACACTGAAGCTTTCTTT
j_gene: TRBJ1-1
v_gene: TRBV7-9
d_gene: NA